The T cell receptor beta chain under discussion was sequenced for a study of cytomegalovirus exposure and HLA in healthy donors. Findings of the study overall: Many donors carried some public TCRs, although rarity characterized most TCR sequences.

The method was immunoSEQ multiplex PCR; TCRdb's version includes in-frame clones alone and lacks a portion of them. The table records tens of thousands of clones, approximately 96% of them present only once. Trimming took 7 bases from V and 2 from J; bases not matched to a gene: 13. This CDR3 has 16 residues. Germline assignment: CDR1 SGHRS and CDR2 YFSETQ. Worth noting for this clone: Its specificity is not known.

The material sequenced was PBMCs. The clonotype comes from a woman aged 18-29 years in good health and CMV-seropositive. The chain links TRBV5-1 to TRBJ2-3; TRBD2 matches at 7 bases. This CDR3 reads CASHPPSGGPTDTQYF. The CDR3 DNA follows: TGCGCCAGCCACCCACCCTCGGGGGGACCCACAGATACGCAGTATTTT.